This T cell receptor (beta chain) was identified in a study of Graves' ophthalmopathy and Graves' hyperthyroidism. Germline values: CDR1 SGHKS, CDR2 YYEKEE (reference sequence). The CDR3 runs to 14 residues. Trimming took off 4 bases at V and 11 bases at J, with 16 bases between the two ends. The table lists this clonotype with many counts. The authors amplified TCR beta CDR3 regions, and they did so from RNA transcripts for repertoire sequencing. HTBI primers served in a first-round RT-PCR, which a second-round multiplex PCR followed. MiXCR was run by TCRdb on the multiplex PCR reads, yielding one entry per CDR3 protein. The sample comprises about 400,000 distinct CDR3 sequences, around 18% of which are singletons, and about 1.6% rests with the top ten.

The clonotype was recovered from a woman aged 18-29 years with Graves' ophthalmopathy. The V call is TRBV5-5, the J call TRBJ1-6; maybe TRBD1 (6 bases). The source material was peripheral blood. The CDR3 DNA follows: TGTGCCAGCAGCAAGGACAGAGTTGCGCCACCCCTCCACTTT. It specifies CASSKDRVAPPLHF.